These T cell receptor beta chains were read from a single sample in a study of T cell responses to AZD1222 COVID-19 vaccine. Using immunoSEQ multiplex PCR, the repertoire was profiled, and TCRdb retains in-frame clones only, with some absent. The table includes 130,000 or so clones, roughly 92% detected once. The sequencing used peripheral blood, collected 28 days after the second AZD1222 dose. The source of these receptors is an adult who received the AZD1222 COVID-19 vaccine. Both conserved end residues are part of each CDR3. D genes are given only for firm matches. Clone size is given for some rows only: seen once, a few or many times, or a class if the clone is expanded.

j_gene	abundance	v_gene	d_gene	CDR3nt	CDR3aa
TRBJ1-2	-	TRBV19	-	TGTGCCAGTAGTATTTCCGGAGTAGTGTATGGCTACACCTTC	CASSISGVVYGYTF
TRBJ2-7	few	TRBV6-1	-	TGTGCCAGCAGTGAAGGGCAGAGACCCTACGAGCAGTACTTC	CASSEGQRPYEQYF
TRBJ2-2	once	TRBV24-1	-	TGTGCCACCAGTGCCGAACTAGGACAGCTTAAATCTAGGAACACCGGGGAGCTGTTTTTT	CATSAELGQLKSRNTGELFF
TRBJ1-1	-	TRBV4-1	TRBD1	TGCGCCAGCAGACCTACACCGGGACAGGACACTGAAGCTTTCTTT	CASRPTPGQDTEAFF
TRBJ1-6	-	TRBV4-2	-	TGTGCCAGCAGCCAAGCAGGGGAGGTGGGTTCACCCCTCCACTTT	CASSQAGEVGSPLHF
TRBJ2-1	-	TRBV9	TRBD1	TGTGCCAGCAGCCCACGACAGGGGGCCGGCTACAATGAGCAGTTCTTC	CASSPRQGAGYNEQFF
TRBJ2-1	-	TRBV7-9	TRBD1	TGTGCCAGCTGGATACGGGACAGGGACCTCAATGAGCAGTTCTTC	CASWIRDRDLNEQFF
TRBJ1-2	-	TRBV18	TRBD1	TGTGCCAGCTCCCCGAGGACAGGTTACTATGGCTACACCTTC	CASSPRTGYYGYTF
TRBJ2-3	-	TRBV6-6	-	TGTGCCAGCAGTTATGACGAGGGCGAGCAGTATTTT	CASSYDEGEQYF
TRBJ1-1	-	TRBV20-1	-	TGCAGTGCCCGGGTGAACACTGAAGCTTTCTTT	CSARVNTEAFF
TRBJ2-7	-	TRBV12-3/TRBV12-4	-	TGTGCCAGCAGGAGGGGCTCCTACGAGCAGTACTTC	CASRRGSYEQYF
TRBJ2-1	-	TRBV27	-	TGTGCCAGCAGTTCCCTCACCTCCGGGACTCCCGGACCGGTGGGGCAGTTCTTC	CASSSLTSGTPGPVGQFF
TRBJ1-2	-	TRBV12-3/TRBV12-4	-	TGTGCCAGCAGTTTTTCAGGGTCTGGCTACACCTTC	CASSFSGSGYTF
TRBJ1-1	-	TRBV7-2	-	TGTGCCAGCAGCTCCAATCGGGGGGACACTGAAGCTTTCTTT	CASSSNRGDTEAFF
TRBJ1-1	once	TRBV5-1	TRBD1	TGCGCCAGCAGCGAGAGGACAGGGGGCACCCCTGAAGCTTTCTTT	CASSERTGGTPEAFF
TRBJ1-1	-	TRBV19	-	TGTGCCAGTATTTTCAGCGGGGCCACTGAAGCTTTCTTT	CASIFSGATEAFF
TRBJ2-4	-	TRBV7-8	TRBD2	TGTGCCAGCAGCTCCGGACTAGCGGAGGGCATTCAGTACTTC	CASSSGLAEGIQYF
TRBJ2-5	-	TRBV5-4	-	TGTGCCAGCAGCTTGGCAGTTCAGGGAGAGACCCAGTACTTC	CASSLAVQGETQYF
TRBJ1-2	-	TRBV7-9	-	TGTGCCGGCGCGGTATTATTAGAGGTCGATGGCTACACCTTC	CAGAVLLEVDGYTF
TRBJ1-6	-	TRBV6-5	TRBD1	TGTGCCAGCAGTTCCCCGGGACAGGGGTTAAATTCACCCCTCCACTTT	CASSSPGQGLNSPLHF
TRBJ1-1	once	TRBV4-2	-	TGTGCCAGCAGCCGCCAACACGGGGGCGGCGAATTGAACACTGAAGCTTTCTTT	CASSRQHGGGELNTEAFF
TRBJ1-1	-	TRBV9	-	TGTGCCAGCAGCGCCGGGGCGTTTGGGGACACTGAAGCTTTCTTT	CASSAGAFGDTEAFF
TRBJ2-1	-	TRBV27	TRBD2	TGTGCCAGCAGACCATCTAGCGGATCCTACAATGAGCAGTTCTTC	CASRPSSGSYNEQFF
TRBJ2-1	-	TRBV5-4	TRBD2	TGTGCCAGCAGTGGGAAAGCGGGGGGGTACAATGAGCAGTTCTTC	CASSGKAGGYNEQFF
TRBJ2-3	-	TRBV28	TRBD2	TGTGCCAGCAGTCCGCCTCTATCTCTAGCGGCCCTCACAGATACGCAGTATTTT	CASSPPLSLAALTDTQYF
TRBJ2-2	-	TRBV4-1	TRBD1	TGCGCCAGCAGCCGATCTATTCGGACAGGGGGAACCGGGGAGCTGTTTTTT	CASSRSIRTGGTGELFF
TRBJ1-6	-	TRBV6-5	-	TGTGCCAGCAGTTTTAATAACCCACCCCTCCACTTT	CASSFNNPPLHF
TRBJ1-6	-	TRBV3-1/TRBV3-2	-	TGTGCCAGCAGCCAAGATGTAAGCTCCTATAATTCACCCCTCCACTTT	CASSQDVSSYNSPLHF
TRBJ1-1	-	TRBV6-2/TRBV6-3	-	TGTGCCAGCAGTTTAGATTCTGTCGGGAACACTGAAGCTTTCTTT	CASSLDSVGNTEAFF
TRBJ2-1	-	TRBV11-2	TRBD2	TGTGCCAGCAGCTTTAGACTAGCGGGGGATGAGCAGTTCTTC	CASSFRLAGDEQFF
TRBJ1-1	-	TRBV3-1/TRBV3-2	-	TGTGCCAGCACTTCCTGGGAAGGGGGAGGGACTGAAGCTTTCTTT	CASTSWEGGGTEAFF
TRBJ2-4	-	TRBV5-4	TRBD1	TGTGCCAGCAGCTTGGATCAGGGGGACATTCAGTACTTC	CASSLDQGDIQYF
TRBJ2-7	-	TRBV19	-	TGTGCCAGTATGGGGGGCTCTGAGGGCTACGAGCAGTACTTC	CASMGGSEGYEQYF
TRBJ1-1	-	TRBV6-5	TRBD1	TGTGCCAGCAGCTACCGGGACAGGGTGGGAGCTTTCTTT	CASSYRDRVGAFF
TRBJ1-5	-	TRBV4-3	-	TGCGCCAGCAGCCAAGATCAGACCTCCGGGCAGCCCCAGCATTTT	CASSQDQTSGQPQHF
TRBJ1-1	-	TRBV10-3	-	TGTGCCATCCAACAGCGGGTGAGCACTGAAGCTTTCTTT	CAIQQRVSTEAFF
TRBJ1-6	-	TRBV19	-	TGTGCCAGTAGTATAGGCTTCGCATATAATTCACCCCTCCACTTT	CASSIGFAYNSPLHF
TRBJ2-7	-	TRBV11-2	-	TGTGCCAGCAGTAACCCCGGGACGGAATTTTCCGAGCAGTACTTC	CASSNPGTEFSEQYF
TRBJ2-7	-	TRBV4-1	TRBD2	TGCGCCAGCAGCCAAGTGTCGTTAGTCGGACTAGTTGACTTC	CASSQVSLVGLVDF
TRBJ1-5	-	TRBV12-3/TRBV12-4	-	TGTGCCAGCACCCGACGAGGGAATCAGCCCCAGCATTTT	CASTRRGNQPQHF
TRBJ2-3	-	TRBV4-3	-	TGCGCCAGCAGCCAAGATCAACGGAGACTAGGGGGCAATACGCAGTATTTT	CASSQDQRRLGGNTQYF
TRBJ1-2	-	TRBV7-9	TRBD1	TGTGCCAGCAGCTTAGGAGTTATGGGACAGGGGCCATCTAACTATGGCTACACCTTC	CASSLGVMGQGPSNYGYTF
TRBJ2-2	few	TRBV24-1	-	TGTGCCACCAGTGATTTGAGGGGAGTCGGGGCCGGGGAGCTGTTTTTT	CATSDLRGVGAGELFF
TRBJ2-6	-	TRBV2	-	TGTGCCAGCAGCCGTGAGGGCGGTGGGGCCAACGTCCTGACTTTC	CASSREGGGANVLTF
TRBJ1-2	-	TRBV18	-	TGTGCCAGCTCGCTCGCGGGGGCGGGAAACTATGGCTACACCTTC	CASSLAGAGNYGYTF
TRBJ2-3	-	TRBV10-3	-	TGTGCCATCAGTTCCGGGAGTTTAGATACGCAGTATTTT	CAISSGSLDTQYF
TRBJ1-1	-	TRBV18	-	TGTGCCAGCTCACCACCGGCGCGGCGGGTTGAAGCTTTCTTT	CASSPPARRVEAFF
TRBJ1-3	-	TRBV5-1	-	TGCGCCAGCAGCCTGGAAGGCCTATCTGGAAACACCATATATTTT	CASSLEGLSGNTIYF
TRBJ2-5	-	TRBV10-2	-	TGCGCCAGCACCGAAGGGGTGGACCAAGAGACCCAGTACTTC	CASTEGVDQETQYF
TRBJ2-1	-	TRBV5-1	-	TGCGCCAGCAGCTTTCTGGGTGAGCAGTTCTTC	CASSFLGEQFF
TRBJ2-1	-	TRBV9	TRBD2	TGTGCCAGCAGCGGGAGCGGGAGTGGATATGAGCAGTTCTTC	CASSGSGSGYEQFF
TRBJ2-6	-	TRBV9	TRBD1	TGTGCCAGCAGCCCCCTACCCCGAGGACAGGGGTCCGGGGCCAACGTCCTGACTTTC	CASSPLPRGQGSGANVLTF
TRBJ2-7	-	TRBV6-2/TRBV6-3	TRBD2	TGTGCCAGCAGTTATCATTCGCGCGGGGGAAACTACGAGCAGTACTTC	CASSYHSRGGNYEQYF
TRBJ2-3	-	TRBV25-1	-	TGTGCCAGCAGTGATCGACTAGGCTCGTCCGATACGCAGTATTTT	CASSDRLGSSDTQYF
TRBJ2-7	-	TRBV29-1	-	TGCAGCGGGGGTGCGGGTCCTTACGAGCAGTACTTC	CSGGAGPYEQYF